Presented here are 9 T cell receptor beta chains from one specimen sequenced in a study of blood T cell repertoires in COVID-19. Produced via immunoSEQ multiplex PCR; TCRdb's table is partial and in-frame only. The table has about 240,000 clones, approximately 78% seen once. Sequenced input: peripheral blood. Receptor source: a woman aged 18-30 years with acute or convalescent COVID-19.

The count of this clone is one. The chain links TRBV30 to TRBJ2-3, with a tentative D call TRBD1 (6 bases). The CDR3 is 14 amino acids. Looked up from germline, CDR1 is GTSNPN and CDR2 is SVGIG (reference sequence). V was cut by 5 bases and J by 2 bases, with 14 bases left in between. The CDR3 region has the DNA TGTGCCTGGGGGGGCCTTTCCCTCACAGATACGCAGTATTTT. It codes for CAWGGLSLTDTQYF.

The rearrangement uses TRBV11-2 and TRBJ2-7; 7 positions agree with TRBD2. This CDR3 is 16 amino acids long. Germline CDR1 reads SGHAT; CDR2 reads FQNNGV. V lost 1 base and J lost 3; bases outside the gene matches: 9. Here the CDR3 DNA reads TGTGCCAGCAGCTTAGGAGCGGGACTACCCCTCTACGAGCAGTACTTC. It specifies CASSLGAGLPLYEQYF.

The chain links TRBV5-1 to TRBJ2-2; 8 nucleotides match TRBD2. The trim removed 6 bases at V and 1 base at J, leaving 5 bases unmatched. The CDR3 runs to 15 residues. Germline V lookup: CDR1 SGHRS, CDR2 YFSETQ. The CDR3 bases are TGCGCCAGCATGGTGGCGGGAGGGAACACCGGGGAGCTGTTTTTT. Translating gives CASMVAGGNTGELFF.

The chain uses TRBV10-3 and TRBJ2-3, with D tentatively TRBD2 (6 bases). Trimming took 4 bases from V and 5 from J, leaving 7 bases between them. The CDR3 is 12 residues long. Germline CDR1 ENHRY, CDR2 SYGVKD. The DNA of the CDR3 is TGTGCCATCAGTGCGGGAGAAGATACGCAGTATTTT. Translated, it gives CAISAGEDTQYF.

V gene TRBV5-5 combines with J gene TRBJ2-7; no clear D gene. Trimming took 0 bases from V and 0 from J, leaving 10 bases between them. The germline V gene encodes CDR1 SGHKS and CDR2 YYEKEE (reference sequence). The CDR3 contains 15 residues. This CDR3 reads CASSLESGPSYEQYF. For the CDR3, the DNA is TGTGCCAGCAGCTTGGAGTCTGGGCCCTCCTACGAGCAGTACTTC.

The J gene is TRBJ2-1, the V gene TRBV11-2; 12 bases fit TRBD2. The V gene's germline CDR1 is SGHAT and CDR2 FQNNGV. The CDR3 spans 16 residues. Unmatched junction bases numbered 8, after V lost 3 bases and J lost 8 bases. In nucleotides, the CDR3 is TGTGCCAGCAGCTTCAGGGCTAGCGGGAGGGGCGATGAGCAGTTCTTC. It is translated as CASSFRASGRGDEQFF. Combining the CDR3 with reference TRBV11-2 and TRBJ2-1 gives the whole variable domain EAGVAQSPRYKIIEKRQSVAFWCNPISGHATLYWYQQILGQGPKLLIQFQNNGVVDDSQLPKDRFSAERLKGVDSTLKIQPAKLEDSAVYLCASSFRASGRGDEQFFGPGTRLTVL.

This sequence joins TRBV11-2 and TRBJ2-5; maybe TRBD1 (5 bases). Germline loops: CDR1 SGHAT, CDR2 FQNNGV. V lost 5 bases and J lost 2, with 9 bases in between. This CDR3 is 13 amino acids long. The CDR3 bases are TGTGCCAGCAGCCAAGGGGTACAAGAGACCCAGTACTTC. Protein sequence: CASSQGVQETQYF.

This clone was recorded only once. The gene calls are TRBV28 and TRBJ1-6; 11 bases fit TRBD1. V dropped 0 bases and J dropped 2; count of bases not matched to a gene: 6. This CDR3 region has 19 residues. Germline assignment: CDR1 MDHEN and CDR2 SYDVKM. CDR3 sequence (DNA): TGTGCCAGCAGTTTATGGGGACAGGGGGAGGTCACCTATAATTCACCCCTCCACTTT. Its translation is CASSLWGQGEVTYNSPLHF. The whole variable domain, remainder taken from reference TRBV28 and TRBJ1-6, is DVKVTQSSRYLVKRTGEKVFLECVQDMDHENMFWYRQDPGLGLRLIYFSYDVKMKEKGDIPEGYSVSREKKERFSLILESASTNQTSMYLCASSLWGQGEVTYNSPLHFGNGTRLTVT.

This chain links TRBV7-2 with TRBJ2-7; D might be TRBD2 (6 bases). This CDR3 spans 15 amino acids. CDR1 is SGHTA and CDR2 is FQGNSA in the germline V gene. V lost 2 bases, J lost 2 bases, and 13 bases lay in between. CDR3 sequence (DNA): TGTGCCAGCAGCTTATGGGGCGGGACGGCCTACGAGCAGTACTTC. Translated: CASSLWGGTAYEQYF.